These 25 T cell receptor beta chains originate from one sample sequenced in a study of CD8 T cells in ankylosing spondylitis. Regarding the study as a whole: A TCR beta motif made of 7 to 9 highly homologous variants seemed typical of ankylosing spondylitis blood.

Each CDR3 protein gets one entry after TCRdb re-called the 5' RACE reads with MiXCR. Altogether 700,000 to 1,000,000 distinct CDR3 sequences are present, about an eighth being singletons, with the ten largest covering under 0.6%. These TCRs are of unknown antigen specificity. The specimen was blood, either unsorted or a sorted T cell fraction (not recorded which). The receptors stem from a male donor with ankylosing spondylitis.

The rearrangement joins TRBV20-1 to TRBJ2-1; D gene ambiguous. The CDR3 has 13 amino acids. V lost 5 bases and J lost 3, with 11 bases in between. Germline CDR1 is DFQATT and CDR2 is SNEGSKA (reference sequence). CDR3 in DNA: TGCAGTGCTTCCTCGACCCACTACAATGAGCAGTTCTTC. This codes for CSASSTHYNEQFF.

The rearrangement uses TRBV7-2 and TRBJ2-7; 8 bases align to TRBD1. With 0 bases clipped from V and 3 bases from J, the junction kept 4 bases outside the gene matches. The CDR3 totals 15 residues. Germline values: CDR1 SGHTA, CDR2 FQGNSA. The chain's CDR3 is CASSLAQTGGYEQYF. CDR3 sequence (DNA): TGTGCCAGCAGCTTAGCGCAAACAGGGGGCTACGAGCAGTACTTC.

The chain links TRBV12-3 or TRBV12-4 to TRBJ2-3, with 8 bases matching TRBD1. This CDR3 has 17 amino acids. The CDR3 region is CTCSSRETQGAGRTQYF. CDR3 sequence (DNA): TGTACCTGCAGTTCCAGAGAGACCCAGGGGGCTGGACGTACGCAGTATTTT.

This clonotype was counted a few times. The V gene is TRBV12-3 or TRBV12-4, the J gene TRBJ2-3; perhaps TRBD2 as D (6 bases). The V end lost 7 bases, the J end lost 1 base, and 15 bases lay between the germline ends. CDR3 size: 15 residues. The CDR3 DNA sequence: TGTGCCAGCACCCTACCGGGACTGCGCACAGATACGCAGTATTTT. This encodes CASTLPGLRTDTQYF.

For the CDR3, the DNA is TGCGCCAGCAGCCAAGCAAGAGCGGGAGGATTCCCCTACGAGCAGTACTTC. This codes for CASSQARAGGFPYEQYF. V is TRBV4-3 and J is TRBJ2-7; the match to TRBD2 covers 9 bases. From germline, CDR1 is LGHNA and CDR2 YSLEER. The CDR3 totals 17 residues. V trimming: 1 base; J trimming: 2 bases; junction bases outside the gene matches: 9.

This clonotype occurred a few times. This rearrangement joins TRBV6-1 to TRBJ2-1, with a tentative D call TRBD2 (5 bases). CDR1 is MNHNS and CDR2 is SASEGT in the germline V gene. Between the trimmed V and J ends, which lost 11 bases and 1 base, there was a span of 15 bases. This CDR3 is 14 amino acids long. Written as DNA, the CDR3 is TGTGCCGCGCTCCCCCCGGGGTCCTACAATGAGCAGTTCTTC. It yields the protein CAALPPGSYNEQFF.

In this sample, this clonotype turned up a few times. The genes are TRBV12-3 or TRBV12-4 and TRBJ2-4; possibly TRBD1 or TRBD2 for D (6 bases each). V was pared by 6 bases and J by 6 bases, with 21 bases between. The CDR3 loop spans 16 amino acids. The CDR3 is CASSSLGTGGGNIQYF. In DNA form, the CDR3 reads TGTGCCAGCAGCAGCCTCGGGACCGGGGGCGGAAACATTCAGTACTTC.

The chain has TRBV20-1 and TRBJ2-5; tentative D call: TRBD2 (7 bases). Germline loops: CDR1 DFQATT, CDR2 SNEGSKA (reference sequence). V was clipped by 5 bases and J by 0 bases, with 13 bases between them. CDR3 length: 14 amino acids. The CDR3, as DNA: TGCAGTGCTCATCGGGGGGCGTACCAAGAGACCCAGTACTTC. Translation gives CSAHRGAYQETQYF.

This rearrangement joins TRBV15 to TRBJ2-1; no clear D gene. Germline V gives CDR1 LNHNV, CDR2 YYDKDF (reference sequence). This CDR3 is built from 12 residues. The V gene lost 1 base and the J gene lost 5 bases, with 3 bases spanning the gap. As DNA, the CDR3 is TGTGCCACCAGCAGAGTGAACAATGAGCAGTTCTTC. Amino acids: CATSRVNNEQFF.

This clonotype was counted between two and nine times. CDR3 in amino acids: CSALTVLHEKLFF. In DNA, the CDR3 is TGCAGCGCCTTGACAGTCCTCCATGAAAAACTGTTTTTT. The gene calls are TRBV29-1 and TRBJ1-4; TRBD1 might be the D (5 bases). Trimming took off 7 bases at V and 6 bases at J, with 15 bases between the two ends. Germline V gene data show CDR1 as SQVTM and CDR2 as ANQGSEA. The CDR3 totals 13 residues.

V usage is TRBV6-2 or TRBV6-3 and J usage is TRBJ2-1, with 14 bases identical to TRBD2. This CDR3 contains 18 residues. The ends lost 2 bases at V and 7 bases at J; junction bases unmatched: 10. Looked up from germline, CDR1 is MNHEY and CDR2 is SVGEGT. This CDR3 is CASSYEGTSGSLRNEQFF. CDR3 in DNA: TGTGCCAGCAGTTACGAAGGGACTAGCGGGAGCCTTAGGAATGAGCAGTTCTTC.

CDR3 nucleotides: TGTGCCAGCAGCTTAGCGACAGTAAACTATAATTCACCCCTCCACTTT. Translated: CASSLATVNYNSPLHF. The chain joins TRBV7-2 to TRBJ1-6; D is perhaps TRBD1 (5 bases). The CDR3 length is 16 residues. The V gene's germline CDR1 is SGHTA and CDR2 FQGNSA. Trimming removed 0 bases from V and 3 bases from J, with 9 bases in between. The full variable domain, its missing parts supplied by reference TRBV7-2 and TRBJ1-6, is GAGVSQSPSNKVTEKGKDVELRCDPISGHTALYWYRQSLGQGLEFLIYFQGNSAPDKSGLPSDRFSAERTGGSVSTLTIQRTQQEDSAVYLCASSLATVNYNSPLHFGNGTRLTVT.

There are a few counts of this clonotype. CDR3 nucleotides: TGCGCCAGCAGCTTGGGCCTGGCGGGAGGACCGACCTACGAGACCCAGTACTTC. It specifies CASSLGLAGGPTYETQYF. The rearrangement links TRBV5-1 to TRBJ2-5; 8 bases match TRBD2. With 0 bases clipped from V and 5 bases from J, the junction kept 15 bases outside the gene matches. This CDR3 is 18 amino acids long. The germline CDR1 and CDR2 sequences are SGHRS and YFSETQ. The entire variable domain, with the rest obtained from reference TRBV5-1 and TRBJ2-5, is as follows: KAGVTQTPRYLIKTRGQQVTLSCSPISGHRSVSWYQQTPGQGLQFLFEYFSETQRNKGNFPGRFSGRQFSNSRSEMNVSTLELGDSALYLCASSLGLAGGPTYETQYFGPGTRLLVL.

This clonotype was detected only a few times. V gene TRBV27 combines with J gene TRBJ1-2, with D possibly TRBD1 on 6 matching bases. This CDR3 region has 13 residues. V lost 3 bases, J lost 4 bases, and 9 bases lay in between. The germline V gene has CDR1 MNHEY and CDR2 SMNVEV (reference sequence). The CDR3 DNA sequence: TGTGCCAGCAGTTTCGGACAGTTCTATGGCTACACCTTC. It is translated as CASSFGQFYGYTF.

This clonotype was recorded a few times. CDR3 bases: TGTGCCAGCAGCTTGGTGGCTAGCGGGAGCCCTGAGACCCAGTACTTC. Its protein product is CASSLVASGSPETQYF. The chain combines TRBV5-5 with TRBJ2-5; 10 bases fit TRBD2. The CDR3 covers 16 residues. The V gene's germline CDR1 is SGHKS and CDR2 YYEKEE (reference sequence). V lost 0 bases, J lost 5 bases, and 7 bases stayed unmatched.

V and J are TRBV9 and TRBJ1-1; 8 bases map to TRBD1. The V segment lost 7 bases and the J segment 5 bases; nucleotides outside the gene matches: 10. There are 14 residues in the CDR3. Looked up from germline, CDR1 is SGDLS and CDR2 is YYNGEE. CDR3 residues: CASGRGLGGTEAFF. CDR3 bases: TGTGCCAGCGGCAGGGGGCTTGGAGGTACTGAAGCTTTCTTT.

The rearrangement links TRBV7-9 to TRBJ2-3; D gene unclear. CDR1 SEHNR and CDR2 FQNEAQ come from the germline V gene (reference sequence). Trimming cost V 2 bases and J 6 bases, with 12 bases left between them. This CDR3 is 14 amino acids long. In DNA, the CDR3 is TGTGCCAGCAGCTTAAGCCTAGATACTGATACGCAGTATTTT. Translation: CASSLSLDTDTQYF.

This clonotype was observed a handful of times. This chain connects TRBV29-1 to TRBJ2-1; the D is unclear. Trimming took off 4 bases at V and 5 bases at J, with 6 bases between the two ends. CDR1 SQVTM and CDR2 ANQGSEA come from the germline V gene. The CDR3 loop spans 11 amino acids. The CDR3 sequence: CSVGTNNEQFF. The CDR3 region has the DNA TGCAGCGTTGGGACCAACAATGAGCAGTTCTTC.

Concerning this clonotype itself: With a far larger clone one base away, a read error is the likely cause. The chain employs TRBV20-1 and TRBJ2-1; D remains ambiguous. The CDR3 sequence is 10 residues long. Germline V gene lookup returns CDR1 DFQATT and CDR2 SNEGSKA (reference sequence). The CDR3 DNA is TGCAGTGCTAGATACAGTGAGCAGTTCTTC. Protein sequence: CSARYSEQFF.

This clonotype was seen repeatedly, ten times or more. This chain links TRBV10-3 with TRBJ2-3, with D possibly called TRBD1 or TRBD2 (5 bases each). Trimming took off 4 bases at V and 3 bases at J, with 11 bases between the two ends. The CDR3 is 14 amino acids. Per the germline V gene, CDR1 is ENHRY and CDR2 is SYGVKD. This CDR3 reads CAISARDQTDTQYF. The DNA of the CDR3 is TGTGCCATCAGTGCCCGGGACCAGACAGATACGCAGTATTTT.

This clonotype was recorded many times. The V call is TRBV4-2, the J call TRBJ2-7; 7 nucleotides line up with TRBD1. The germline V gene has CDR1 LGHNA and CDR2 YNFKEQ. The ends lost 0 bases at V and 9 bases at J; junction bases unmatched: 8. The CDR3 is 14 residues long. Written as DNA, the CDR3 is TGTGCCAGCAGCCAAGATGGAACAGGGGCAGGGCAGTACTTC. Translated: CASSQDGTGAGQYF.

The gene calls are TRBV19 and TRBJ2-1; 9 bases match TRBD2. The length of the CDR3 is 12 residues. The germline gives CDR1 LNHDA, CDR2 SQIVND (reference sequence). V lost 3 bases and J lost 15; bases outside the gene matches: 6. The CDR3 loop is CASSIALAGMFF. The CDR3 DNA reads TGTGCCAGTAGTATTGCCCTAGCGGGAATGTTCTTC.

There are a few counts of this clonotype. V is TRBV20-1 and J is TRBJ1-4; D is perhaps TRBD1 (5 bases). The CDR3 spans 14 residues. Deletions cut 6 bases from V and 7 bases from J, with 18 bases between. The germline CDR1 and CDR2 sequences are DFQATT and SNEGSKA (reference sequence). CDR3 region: CSAAPGTYAEKLFF. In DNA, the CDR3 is TGCAGTGCCGCTCCCGGGACTTACGCTGAAAAACTGTTTTTT.

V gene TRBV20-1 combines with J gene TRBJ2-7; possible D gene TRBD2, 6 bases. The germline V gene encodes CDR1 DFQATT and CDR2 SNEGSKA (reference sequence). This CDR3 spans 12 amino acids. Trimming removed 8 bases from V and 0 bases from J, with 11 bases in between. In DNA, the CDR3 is TGCAGTCTCTTGGGGGGCTCCTACGAGCAGTACTTC. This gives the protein CSLLGGSYEQYF.

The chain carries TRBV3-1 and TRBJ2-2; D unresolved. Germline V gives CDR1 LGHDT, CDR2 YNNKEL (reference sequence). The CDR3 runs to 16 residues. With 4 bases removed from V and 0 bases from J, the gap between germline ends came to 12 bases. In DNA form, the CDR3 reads TGTGCCAGCAGCCCTCGTAGTGTTGCGAACACCGGGGAGCTGTTTTTT. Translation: CASSPRSVANTGELFF.